This entry lists 15 T cell receptor beta chains sequenced from one sample in a study of T cells in localized non-small cell lung cancer. The data were produced by immunoSEQ multiplex PCR, yet TCRdb's version contains in-frame clones alone and is incomplete. Found here are roughly 35,000 clones, around nine tenths of them singletons; the top ten hold around 7%. The material was peripheral blood, obtained before any cancer treatment. The receptors originated from a female donor aged 60 or older with stage I lung adenocarcinoma.

J is TRBJ2-5 and V is TRBV5-1, with TRBD1 matching over 8 bases. The ends lost 7 bases at V and 3 bases at J; junction bases unmatched: 8. The CDR3 has 14 residues. The germline V gene has CDR1 SGHRS and CDR2 YFSETQ. This CDR3 is CASRGQGREETQYF. The CDR3 nucleotides are TGCGCCAGCCGTGGACAGGGCAGAGAAGAGACCCAGTACTTC.

J is TRBJ1-5 and V is TRBV4-1; tentatively, D is TRBD1 (6 bases). The CDR3 is 15 residues long. V was trimmed by 3 bases and J by 0 bases, leaving 9 bases between them. The germline gives CDR1 MGHRA, CDR2 YSYEKL. The CDR3, as DNA: TGCGCCAGCAGCCATAACAGGGTTAGCAATCAGCCCCAGCATTTT. Its protein product is CASSHNRVSNQPQHF.

A single count supports this clone. The rearrangement uses TRBV5-1 and TRBJ2-3; the D gene could be TRBD1 or TRBD2 (5 bases each). There are 14 residues in the CDR3. Trimming removed 7 bases at V and 5 bases at J, with 17 bases between. Germline assignment: CDR1 SGHRS and CDR2 YFSETQ. The CDR3 DNA reads TGCGCCAGCGGCCCGGGGCTCCTACGAGATACGCAGTATTTT. This gives the protein CASGPGLLRDTQYF.

The chain links TRBV5-1 to TRBJ1-1; a possible D gene is TRBD1 (5 bases). The CDR3 is 14 amino acids. Trimming stripped 3 bases from V and 0 bases from J, with 9 bases between. Germline V gene lookup returns CDR1 SGHRS and CDR2 YFSETQ. CDR3 loop: CASSSTGLNTEAFF. CDR3 DNA sequence: TGCGCCAGCAGCTCCACAGGCCTGAACACTGAAGCTTTCTTT.

CDR3 sequence (DNA): TGCACCCTTGAGGAGGGCCGAAATTCACCCCTCCACTTT. It encodes CTLEEGRNSPLHF. The V gene is TRBV29-1, the J gene TRBJ1-6; D unclear. From germline, CDR1 is SQVTM and CDR2 ANQGSEA. The CDR3 spans 13 residues. Using reference TRBV29-1 and TRBJ1-6 for the parts outside the CDR3, the full variable domain is SAVISQKPSRDICQRGTSLTIQCQVDSQVTMMFWYRQQPGQSLTLIATANQGSEATYESGFVIDKFPISRPNLTFSTLTVSNMSPEDSSIYLCTLEEGRNSPLHFGNGTRLTVT.

This rearrangement joins TRBV2 to TRBJ2-7, with 9 bases aligning to TRBD1. The J segment lost 4 bases and the V segment lost 1 base, leaving 5 bases of the junction unmatched. Germline-derived CDR1 and CDR2 are SNHLY and FYNNEI. The CDR3 is 15 amino acids. CDR3 DNA: TGTGCCAGCAGTGAAGGCGGGACAGGGAGTTACGAGCAGTACTTC. Protein sequence: CASSEGGTGSYEQYF.

V gene TRBV6-5 combines with J gene TRBJ1-4; the D is unclear. This CDR3 spans 16 amino acids. Between the trimmed V and J ends, which lost 0 bases and 11 bases, there was a span of 19 bases. The germline gives CDR1 MNHEY, CDR2 SVGAGI. Written as DNA, the CDR3 is TGTGCCAGCAGTTACTCGGGTAGATACCCCCCATATAAACTGTTTTTT. The encoded protein is CASSYSGRYPPYKLFF.

This clone was recorded once. This rearrangement joins TRBV6-5 to TRBJ1-2; D unresolved. In germline, CDR1 is MNHEY, CDR2 SVGAGI. CDR3 length: 13 amino acids. The ends were cut back, 5 bases at V and 4 bases at J, with 11 bases in the middle. Written as DNA, the CDR3 is TGTGCCAGCAGTGCGAGGACTGCCTATGGCTACACCTTC. Residues: CASSARTAYGYTF.

CDR3 in DNA: TGTGCCAGCAGCCCCACGGCTTGGGCCGGAGATACGCAGTATTTT. Translation gives CASSPTAWAGDTQYF. V and J are TRBV7-3 and TRBJ2-3; no clear D. Looked up from germline, CDR1 is SGHTA and CDR2 is FQGTGA. Trimming stripped 5 bases from V and 5 bases from J, with 17 bases between. The CDR3 contains 15 residues.

The chain joins TRBV9 to TRBJ2-2; TRBD1 or TRBD2 may be the D gene (5 bases each). The CDR3 has 16 amino acids. V was cut by 0 bases and J by 6 bases, with 15 bases left in between. Per germline, CDR1 SGDLS and CDR2 YYNGEE. The CDR3, as DNA: TGTGCCAGCAGCGTAGATGTGGGGGTAAGCGCCGGGGAGCTGTTTTTT. Protein: CASSVDVGVSAGELFF.

The genes are TRBV7-2 and TRBJ1-4; D is undetermined. Trimming took 6 bases from V and 0 from J, leaving 8 bases between them. The length of the CDR3 is 14 residues. CDR1 and CDR2 from the germline V gene are SGHTA and FQGNSA. This CDR3 is CASRVSPTNEKLFF. In DNA, the CDR3 is TGTGCCAGCAGGGTTAGCCCAACTAATGAAAAACTGTTTTTT.

The chain couples TRBV6-5 to TRBJ2-3, with 9 bases matching TRBD2. CDR1 and CDR2 from the germline V gene are MNHEY and SVGAGI. This CDR3 comprises 15 residues. V gave up 2 bases and J gave up 2 bases; unmatched junction bases: 2. The CDR3 loop is CASSYLAGFTDTQYF. CDR3 DNA sequence: TGTGCCAGCAGTTACCTAGCGGGGTTCACAGATACGCAGTATTTT.

J is TRBJ1-2 and V is TRBV28; possible D gene TRBD1, 5 bases. Germline V gene data show CDR1 as MDHEN and CDR2 as SYDVKM. This CDR3 contains 16 residues. The V end was cut by 6 bases, the J end by 4 bases, with 21 bases between. The CDR3 bases are TGTGCCAGCAGCCCCGCCGGGGGGGGTGGGCTCTATGGCTACACCTTC. It yields the protein CASSPAGGGGLYGYTF.

In its sample, this clone was seen a few times. The V call is TRBV18, the J call TRBJ1-3; 10 nucleotides align to TRBD1. Germline CDR1 and CDR2: KGHSH and LQKENI. The CDR3 is 14 amino acids. V shed 6 bases and J 4 bases; nucleotides not matched to a gene: 3. The CDR3 DNA is TGTGCCAGCTCCAGACAGGGGGCAGGAAACACCATATATTTT. It encodes CASSRQGAGNTIYF.

This rearrangement joins TRBV6-9 to TRBJ1-4; perhaps TRBD1 as D (6 bases). Per the germline V gene, CDR1 is MNHGY and CDR2 is SVAAGI. This CDR3 is built from 13 residues. The germline V and J ends were trimmed by 2 bases and 13 bases, with 14 bases remaining between them. CDR3 sequence: CASSYPLPQGLFF. The CDR3 nucleotides are TGTGCCAGCAGTTATCCTCTGCCACAGGGACTGTTTTTT.